The clone carrying this T cell receptor (beta chain) was counted ten times or more. This sample was included in a study of T cells in Graves' hyperthyroidism and ophthalmopathy. RNA transcripts were the template for amplifying TCR beta CDR3 regions. A set of HTBI primers served as the primers for a first-round RT-PCR of the TCR CDR3. TCRdb used MiXCR to reprocess the multiplex PCR reads, holding one entry per CDR3 protein. The table shows 330,000 or so distinct CDR3 sequences, with approximately 18% occurring only once. Germline trimming cut 2 bases from V and 5 bases from J; bases unmatched to any gene: 4. The CDR3 has 15 residues. Germline loops: CDR1 SGHTA, CDR2 FQGNSA.

The V gene is TRBV7-2, the J gene TRBJ1-1, with TRBD1 matching 11 bases. The clonotype comes from a man aged 50 or older with Graves' ophthalmopathy. Sequencing input: blood. The CDR3 sequence is CASSLRGTGGTEAFF. The DNA of the CDR3 is TGTGCCAGCAGCTTAAGGGGGACAGGGGGAACTGAAGCTTTCTTT.